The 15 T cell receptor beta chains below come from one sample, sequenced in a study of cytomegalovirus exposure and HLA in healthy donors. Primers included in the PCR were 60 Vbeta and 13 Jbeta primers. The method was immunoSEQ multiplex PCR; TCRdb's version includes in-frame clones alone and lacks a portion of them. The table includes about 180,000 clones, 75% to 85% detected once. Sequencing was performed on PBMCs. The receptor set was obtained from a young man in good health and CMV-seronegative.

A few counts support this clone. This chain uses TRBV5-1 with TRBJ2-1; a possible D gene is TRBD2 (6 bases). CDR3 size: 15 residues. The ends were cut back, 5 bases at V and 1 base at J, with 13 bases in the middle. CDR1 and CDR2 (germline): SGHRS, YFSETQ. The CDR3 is CASRPTSRSYNEQFF. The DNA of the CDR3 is TGCGCCAGCAGGCCTACTAGCCGGTCCTACAATGAGCAGTTCTTC.

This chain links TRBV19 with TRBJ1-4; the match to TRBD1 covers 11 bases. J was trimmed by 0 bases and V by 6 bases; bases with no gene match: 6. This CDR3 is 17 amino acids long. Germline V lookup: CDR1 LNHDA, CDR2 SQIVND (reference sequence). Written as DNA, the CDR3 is TGTGCCAGTAGCCCACCGGGACAGGGGGCAACTAATGAAAAACTGTTTTTT. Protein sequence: CASSPPGQGATNEKLFF.

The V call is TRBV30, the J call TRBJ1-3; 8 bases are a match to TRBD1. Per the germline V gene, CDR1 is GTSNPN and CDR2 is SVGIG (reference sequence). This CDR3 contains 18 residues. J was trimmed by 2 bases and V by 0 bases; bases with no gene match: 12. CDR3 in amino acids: CAWSVRGWDRSTGNTIYF. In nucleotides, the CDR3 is TGTGCCTGGAGTGTACGGGGTTGGGACAGGTCGACTGGAAACACCATATATTTT.

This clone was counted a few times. The DNA for the CDR3 is TGTGCCAGCAGCTTAGGGGGCGGGAGCACTGAAGCTTTCTTT. It is translated as CASSLGGGSTEAFF. The chain joins TRBV7-2 to TRBJ1-1; D perhaps matches TRBD1 (5 bases). The CDR3 spans 14 residues. The V and J ends lost 1 base and 4 bases respectively, with 10 bases between them. Germline lookup yields CDR1 SGHTA and CDR2 FQGNSA.

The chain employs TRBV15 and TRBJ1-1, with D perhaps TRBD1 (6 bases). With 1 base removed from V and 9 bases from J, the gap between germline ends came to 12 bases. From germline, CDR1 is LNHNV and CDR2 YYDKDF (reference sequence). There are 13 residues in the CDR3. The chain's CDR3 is CATSRVIQGQAFF. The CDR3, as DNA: TGTGCCACCAGCAGAGTAATACAGGGTCAAGCTTTCTTT.

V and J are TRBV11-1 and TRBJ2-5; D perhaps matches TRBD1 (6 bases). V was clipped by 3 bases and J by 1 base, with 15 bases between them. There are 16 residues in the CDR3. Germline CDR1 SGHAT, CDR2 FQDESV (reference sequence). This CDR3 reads CASSFDGTRIQETQYF. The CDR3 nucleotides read TGTGCCAGCAGCTTTGACGGGACACGCATCCAAGAGACCCAGTACTTC.

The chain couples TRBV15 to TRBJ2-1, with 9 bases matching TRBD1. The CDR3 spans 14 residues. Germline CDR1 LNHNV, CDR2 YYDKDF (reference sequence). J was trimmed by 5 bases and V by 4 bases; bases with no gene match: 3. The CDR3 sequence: CATSKDRGDNEQFF. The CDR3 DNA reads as TGTGCCACCAGCAAGGACAGGGGAGACAATGAGCAGTTCTTC.

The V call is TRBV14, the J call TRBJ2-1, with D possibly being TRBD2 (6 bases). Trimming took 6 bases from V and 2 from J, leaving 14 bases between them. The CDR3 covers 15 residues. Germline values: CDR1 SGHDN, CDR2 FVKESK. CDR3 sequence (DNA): TGTGCCAGCAGATCCAGCGGGCTCCCCTACAATGAGCAGTTCTTC. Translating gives CASRSSGLPYNEQFF.

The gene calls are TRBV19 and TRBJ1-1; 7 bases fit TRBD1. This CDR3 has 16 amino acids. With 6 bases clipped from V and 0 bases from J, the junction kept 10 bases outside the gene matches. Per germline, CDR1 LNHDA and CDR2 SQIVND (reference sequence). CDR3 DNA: TGTGCCAGTAGGATACCGGGACAGACGATGAACACTGAAGCTTTCTTT. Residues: CASRIPGQTMNTEAFF. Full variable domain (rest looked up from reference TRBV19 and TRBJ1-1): DGGITQSPKYLFRKEGQNVTLSCEQNLNHDAMYWYRQDPGQGLRLIYYSQIVNDFQKGDIAEGYSVSREKKESFPLTVTSAQKNPTAFYLCASRIPGQTMNTEAFFGQGTRLTVV.

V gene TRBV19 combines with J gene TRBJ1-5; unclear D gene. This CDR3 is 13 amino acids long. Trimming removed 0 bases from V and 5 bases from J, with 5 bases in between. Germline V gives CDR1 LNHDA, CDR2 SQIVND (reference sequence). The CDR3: CASSIEAYQPQHF. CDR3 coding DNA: TGTGCCAGTAGTATAGAAGCCTATCAGCCCCAGCATTTT. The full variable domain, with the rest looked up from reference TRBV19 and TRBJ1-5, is DGGITQSPKYLFRKEGQNVTLSCEQNLNHDAMYWYRQDPGQGLRLIYYSQIVNDFQKGDIAEGYSVSREKKESFPLTVTSAQKNPTAFYLCASSIEAYQPQHFGDGTRLSIL.

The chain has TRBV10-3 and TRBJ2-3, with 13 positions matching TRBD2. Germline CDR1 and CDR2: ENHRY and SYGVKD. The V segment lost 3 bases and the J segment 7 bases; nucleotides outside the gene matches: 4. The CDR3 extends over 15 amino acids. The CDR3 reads CAISDGTSGTYTQYF. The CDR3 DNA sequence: TGTGCCATCAGTGACGGGACTAGCGGGACCTATACGCAGTATTTT.

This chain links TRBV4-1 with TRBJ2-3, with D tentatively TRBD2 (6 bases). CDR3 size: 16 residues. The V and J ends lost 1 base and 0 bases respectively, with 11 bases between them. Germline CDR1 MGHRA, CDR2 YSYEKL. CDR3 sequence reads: CASSQAPGLSTDTQYF. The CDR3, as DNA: TGCGCCAGCAGCCAAGCGCCGGGACTCAGCACAGATACGCAGTATTTT.

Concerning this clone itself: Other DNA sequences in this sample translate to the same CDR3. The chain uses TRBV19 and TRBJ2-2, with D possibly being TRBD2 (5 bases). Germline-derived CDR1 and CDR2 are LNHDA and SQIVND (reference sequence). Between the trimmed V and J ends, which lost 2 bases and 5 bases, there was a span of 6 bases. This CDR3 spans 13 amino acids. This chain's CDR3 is CASSIRGTGELFF. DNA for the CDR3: TGTGCCAGTAGTATACGGGGAACCGGGGAGCTGTTTTTT.

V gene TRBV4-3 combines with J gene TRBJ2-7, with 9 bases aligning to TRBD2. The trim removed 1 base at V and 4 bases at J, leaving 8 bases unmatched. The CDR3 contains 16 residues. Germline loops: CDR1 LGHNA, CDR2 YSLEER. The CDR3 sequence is CASSQGGLAGSYEQYF. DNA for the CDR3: TGCGCCAGCAGCCAAGGTGGCCTAGCGGGATCATACGAGCAGTACTTC.

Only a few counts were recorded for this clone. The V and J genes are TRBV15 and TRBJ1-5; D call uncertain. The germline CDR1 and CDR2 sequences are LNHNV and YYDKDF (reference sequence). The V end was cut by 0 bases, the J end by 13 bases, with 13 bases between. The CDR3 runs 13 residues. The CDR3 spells CATSRDFATKQHF. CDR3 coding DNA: TGTGCCACCAGCAGAGATTTCGCTACGAAACAGCATTTT. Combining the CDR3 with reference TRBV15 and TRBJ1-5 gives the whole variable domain DAMVIQNPRYQVTQFGKPVTLSCSQTLNHNVMYWYQQKSSQAPKLLFHYYDKDFNNEADTPDNFQSRRPNTSFCFLDIRSPGLGDTAMYLCATSRDFATKQHFGDGTRLSIL.